The 5 T cell receptor beta chains below all came from one sample that was sequenced in a study of graft-versus-host responses after intestinal transplantation. Method: immunoSEQ multiplex PCR; TCRdb's copy keeps in-frame clones and lacks some. Here the sample spans some 31,000 clones, 93% being singletons. The sequencing used PBMCs, collected around 70 days after intestinal transplant. These receptors came from a human patient who received an intestinal transplant, so some T cells may come from the graft donor.

The rearrangement joins TRBV9 to TRBJ2-7; D ambiguous. V was cut by 0 bases and J by 0 bases, with 7 bases left in between. Germline assignment: CDR1 SGDLS and CDR2 YYNGEE. CDR3 size: 14 residues. CDR3 region: CASSVAADSYEQYF. CDR3 DNA: TGTGCCAGCAGCGTAGCGGCAGACTCCTACGAGCAGTACTTC.

V is TRBV18 and J is TRBJ2-1, with 11 bases lining up with TRBD2. J lost 5 bases, V lost 5 bases, and 8 bases had no gene match. This CDR3 region has 16 residues. The germline V gene encodes CDR1 KGHSH and CDR2 LQKENI. CDR3: CASSSLAGGPHNEQFF. As DNA, the CDR3 is TGTGCCAGCTCATCATTAGCGGGAGGGCCCCACAATGAGCAGTTCTTC.

This chain connects TRBV5-6 to TRBJ2-7; TRBD1 aligns across 9 bases. The CDR3 has 11 amino acids. Unmatched junction bases numbered 1, after V lost 1 base and J lost 11 bases. Germline loops: CDR1 SGHDT, CDR2 YYEEEE. For the CDR3, the DNA is TGTGCCAGCAGCTTGAGGGACAGGGAGTACTTC. Translation: CASSLRDREYF.

The gene calls are TRBV9 and TRBJ2-7; 7 bases align to TRBD2. Losses at the gene ends were 0 bases for V and 3 bases for J; bases not matched to a gene: 6. Germline V lookup: CDR1 SGDLS, CDR2 YYNGEE. The CDR3 is made up of 15 amino acids. CDR3 nucleotide sequence: TGTGCCAGCAGCGTAGACCCCCGGGGGGTCTACGAGCAGTACTTC. Its translation is CASSVDPRGVYEQYF.

The count of this clone is one. The CDR3 coding sequence is TGTGCCAGTAGAACCGGACAGGTATGGAATCAGCCCCAGCATTTT. Protein product: CASRTGQVWNQPQHF. V gene TRBV19 combines with J gene TRBJ1-5, with TRBD1 matching 7 bases. CDR3 length: 15 amino acids. From germline, CDR1 is LNHDA and CDR2 SQIVND (reference sequence). Losses at the gene ends were 6 bases for V and 4 bases for J; bases not matched to a gene: 9.